These 15 T cell receptor beta chains came from one sample sequenced in a study of shared clonotypes between healthy human individuals. CD45RO-negative, CCR7-positively selected cells formed the naive CD8 fraction, excluding terminally differentiated effector memory CD45RA+ cells. Profiling relied on immunoSEQ multiplex PCR, and the TCRdb table lists in-frame clones only, not all of them. The table includes millions of clones, approximately 94% detected once. The sample consisted of naive CD8+ T cells sorted from blood. Receptors were obtained from a man aged 18 to 35 in good health.

V gene TRBV27 combines with J gene TRBJ2-7; D is unclear. Between the trimmed V and J ends, which lost 2 bases and 2 bases, there was a span of 7 bases. The CDR3 spans 13 residues. The germline gives CDR1 MNHEY, CDR2 SMNVEV (reference sequence). The CDR3 region is CASSLQQPYEQYF. The CDR3 bases are TGTGCCAGCAGTTTACAACAGCCCTACGAGCAGTACTTC.

Only one count was recorded for this clone. The J gene is TRBJ2-1, the V gene TRBV7-9; 8 bases are shared with TRBD1. The CDR3 is 17 amino acids. The V gene's germline CDR1 is SEHNR and CDR2 FQNEAQ (reference sequence). V lost 5 bases and J lost 7; bases outside the gene matches: 16. The CDR3 sequence is CASSPTLRQGALNEQFF. CDR3 sequence (DNA): TGTGCCAGCAGCCCGACCCTGAGGCAGGGGGCATTAAATGAGCAGTTCTTC. The full variable domain, completed using reference TRBV7-9 and TRBJ2-1, is DTGVSQNPRHKITKRGQNVTFRCDPISEHNRLYWYRQTLGQGPEFLTYFQNEAQLEKSRLLSDRFSAERPKGSFSTLEIQRTEQGDSAMYLCASSPTLRQGALNEQFFGPGTRLTVL.

The rearrangement joins TRBV11-2 to TRBJ2-1; D unresolved. The germline V gene has CDR1 SGHAT and CDR2 FQNNGV. Trimming removed 4 bases from V and 6 bases from J, with 7 bases in between. The CDR3 contains 12 residues. DNA for the CDR3: TGTGCCAGCAGCTCGGTGCTCAATGAGCAGTTCTTC. Its protein is CASSSVLNEQFF.

The chain has TRBV29-1 and TRBJ2-1; TRBD2 aligns across 8 bases. The CDR3 has 16 amino acids. The germline V gene has CDR1 SQVTM and CDR2 ANQGSEA. Germline trimming cut 0 bases from V and 3 bases from J; bases unmatched to any gene: 7. The CDR3 DNA follows: TGCAGCGTTGAAGATTTTAGACTAGCGAGCTACAATGAGCAGTTCTTC. Its protein is CSVEDFRLASYNEQFF.

The chain's CDR3 is CASSIGLNEQFF. CDR3 in DNA: TGTGCCAGTAGTATAGGTCTCAATGAGCAGTTCTTC. This chain connects TRBV19 to TRBJ2-1; D is undetermined. Germline V gene sequence: CDR1 LNHDA, CDR2 SQIVND (reference sequence). V lost 1 base and J lost 6, with 4 bases in between. The length of the CDR3 is 12 residues. Full variable domain (missing parts from reference TRBV19 and TRBJ2-1): DGGITQSPKYLFRKEGQNVTLSCEQNLNHDAMYWYRQDPGQGLRLIYYSQIVNDFQKGDIAEGYSVSREKKESFPLTVTSAQKNPTAFYLCASSIGLNEQFFGPGTRLTVL.

This chain connects TRBV7-9 to TRBJ1-5, with D possibly being TRBD1 (5 bases). V shed 5 bases and J shed 6 bases, with 8 bases lying between them. Germline loops: CDR1 SEHNR, CDR2 FQNEAQ (reference sequence). There are 12 residues in the CDR3. The CDR3 is CASSDDSQPQHF. The CDR3 DNA reads TGTGCCAGCAGCGACGACAGTCAGCCCCAGCATTTT.

This clone was seen a few times. Other DNA sequences in this specimen translate into the identical CDR3. The J gene is TRBJ2-7, the V gene TRBV4-1; TRBD1 aligns across 7 bases. Germline V gene sequence: CDR1 MGHRA, CDR2 YSYEKL. The CDR3 covers 14 residues. Losses at the gene ends were 1 base for V and 2 bases for J; bases not matched to a gene: 2. The CDR3 reads CASSQATGPYEQYF. Here the CDR3 DNA reads TGCGCCAGCAGCCAAGCGACAGGGCCCTACGAGCAGTACTTC.

The genes are TRBV4-3 and TRBJ2-1; weak D call: TRBD1 (5 bases). Trimming stripped 1 base from V and 0 bases from J, with 10 bases between. Germline V gene data show CDR1 as LGHNA and CDR2 as YSLEER. CDR3 length: 16 amino acids. This CDR3 reads CASSQVRQSSYNEQFF. The CDR3 DNA reads as TGCGCCAGCAGCCAAGTTAGACAGAGCTCCTACAATGAGCAGTTCTTC.

The V and J genes are TRBV9 and TRBJ2-3; D unresolved. Germline V CDR1 and CDR2: SGDLS, YYNGEE. The CDR3 is 15 residues long. V lost 4 bases to trimming and J lost 6 bases, with 18 bases between them. CDR3 DNA: TGTGCCAGCAGCAAACCCGGGTCTTATCCGGATACGCAGTATTTT. This codes for CASSKPGSYPDTQYF.

CDR3 in amino acids: CASNSAGSTNEQFF. CDR3 nucleotides: TGTGCCAGCAATTCTGCGGGATCTACCAATGAGCAGTTCTTC. The chain has TRBV14 and TRBJ2-1, with TRBD2 as a possible D gene (6 bases). Germline V gives CDR1 SGHDN, CDR2 FVKESK. The CDR3 contains 14 residues. Deletions cut 7 bases from V and 6 bases from J, with 16 bases between.

The V call is TRBV27, the J call TRBJ2-5; 9 bases line up with TRBD2. Trimming removed 4 bases from V and 3 bases from J; junction bases left unmatched: 6. Germline assignment: CDR1 MNHEY and CDR2 SMNVEV (reference sequence). This CDR3 is built from 15 residues. The CDR3 DNA reads TGTGCCAGCAGTTGGGCTAGCGGGGTCGAAGAGACCCAGTACTTC. Amino acid sequence: CASSWASGVEETQYF.

The rearrangement links TRBV7-6 to TRBJ2-1; D possibly corresponds to TRBD1 (5 bases). This CDR3 has 15 amino acids. Trimming left V 5 bases short and J 6 bases short, with 17 bases between. Germline V gives CDR1 SGHVS, CDR2 FNYEAQ. As DNA, the CDR3 is TGTGCCAGCAGCCCTTCCTCGGACACTTTCAATGAGCAGTTCTTC. Protein product: CASSPSSDTFNEQFF.

The J gene is TRBJ1-2, the V gene TRBV9; D unresolved. This CDR3 comprises 14 residues. Per the germline V gene, CDR1 is SGDLS and CDR2 is YYNGEE. V lost 0 bases and J 3 bases, leaving 9 bases between the germline ends. CDR3 nucleotides: TGTGCCAGCAGCGTAGTCAGTCTCGACTATGGCTACACCTTC. It translates to CASSVVSLDYGYTF.

The table lists this clone with a count of one. This rearrangement joins TRBV7-9 to TRBJ2-7; 13 bases are a match to TRBD2. The CDR3 is made up of 15 amino acids. With 5 bases clipped from V and 4 bases from J, the junction kept 5 bases outside the gene matches. The germline V gene encodes CDR1 SEHNR and CDR2 FQNEAQ (reference sequence). CDR3 sequence reads: CASSHPGLAGYEQYF. The DNA for the CDR3 is TGTGCCAGCAGCCACCCGGGACTAGCGGGATACGAGCAGTACTTC. The variable domain in full, with the rest retrieved from reference TRBV7-9 and TRBJ2-7, is DTGVSQNPRHKITKRGQNVTFRCDPISEHNRLYWYRQTLGQGPEFLTYFQNEAQLEKSRLLSDRFSAERPKGSFSTLEIQRTEQGDSAMYLCASSHPGLAGYEQYFGPGTRLTVT.

This chain uses TRBV9 with TRBJ2-3; 8 bases agree with TRBD2. V lost 0 bases to trimming and J lost 5 bases; unmatched junction nucleotides: 5. The CDR3 contains 15 residues. The germline CDR1 and CDR2 sequences are SGDLS and YYNGEE. CDR3 nucleotide sequence: TGTGCCAGCAGCGTAGCCGGGAGGGCGGAAGATACGCAGTATTTT. This encodes CASSVAGRAEDTQYF. The full variable domain, its missing parts supplied by reference TRBV9 and TRBJ2-3, is DSGVTQTPKHLITATGQRVTLRCSPRSGDLSVYWYQQSLDQGLQFLIQYYNGEERAKGNILERFSAQQFPDLHSELNLSSLELGDSALYFCASSVAGRAEDTQYFGPGTRLTVL.